What follows is one TCR beta chain and its context. Antigen specificity is unknown. The CDR3 runs 17 residues. Germline lookup yields CDR1 LGHDT and CDR2 YNNKEL (reference sequence). The junction had 8 bases not matched to a gene; V was cut back by 4 bases and J by 7 bases. This sample stems from a study of naive and memory T cell subsets. Findings and caveats of the study: Activation and differentiation may alter RNA-based TCR counts.

Two oligonucleotides, mixed equimolar, formed the beta constant-region primer covering TRBC1 and TRBC2. TCRdb independently ran MiXCR on the UMI-ligation and nested PCR reads; one entry per CDR3 protein. The sample lists 29,000 or so distinct CDR3 sequences; around 10% were seen once. This chain connects TRBV3-1 to TRBJ2-2; 14 bases agree with TRBD2. This sequence was found in a human donor in good health. The sequenced sample consisted of effector memory CD4+ T cells from blood. Documented subset: effector memory, CD45RA- CD27-. For the CDR3, the DNA is TGTGCCAGCAGCCCGGGACTAGCGGGGGCCTACGGCGGGGAGCTGTTTTTT. It codes for CASSPGLAGAYGGELFF.